The clone carrying this T cell receptor (beta chain) was recorded many times. As yet, its antigen is unknown. For TCR beta, libraries came from iRepertoire HTBI primers and Arm-PCR of CDR3 regions. TCRdb itself ran the multiplex PCR reads through MiXCR, one entry per CDR3 protein. The table lists about 500,000 distinct CDR3 sequences, about 17% of them singletons. Time point reported: newly diagnosed GD, antithyroid drugs for less than 3 months. PBMC RNA was the source of the TCR library. The data belong to a study of regulatory T cells in long-lasting Graves disease. Overall study findings and caveats: Persistent disease preferred TRBV28, TRBJ1-2 and TRBJ2-5; new disease, TRBV20-1 and TRBJ2-1.

Trimming removed 6 bases from V and 4 bases from J; junction bases left unmatched: 8. In germline, CDR1 is MDHEN, CDR2 SYDVKM. The CDR3 is 14 amino acids. This same sample was also part of a study on T cells in Graves' hyperthyroidism and ophthalmopathy. From that paper: The hyperthyroidism was newly diagnosed and had lasted under 2 months; the patients were aged 18 to 65. A model using 13 V-J features told ophthalmopathy apart from stable hyperthyroidism.

The V call is TRBV28, the J call TRBJ1-2, with TRBD1 matching over 7 bases. The receptor's source is a man aged 40-49 years with Graves disease. The starting material was peripheral blood mononuclear cells (PBMCs), obtained at new diagnosis, from a patient treated with antithyroid drugs. CDR3 residues: CASRTITGVYGYTF. The CDR3 DNA follows: TGTGCCAGCAGAACTATAACAGGGGTCTATGGCTACACCTTC.